This TCR beta chain was recovered during a study of siplizumab effects on memory and regulatory T cells. Per germline, CDR1 LNHDA and CDR2 SQIVND (reference sequence). CDR3 length equals 13 residues. Trimming took off 3 bases at V and 4 bases at J, with 9 bases between the two ends. Profiled with immunoSEQ multiplex PCR; TCRdb holds only in-frame clones, not every one. The sample lists 100,000 or so clones, about 92% occurring once. The TCR was taken from a human donor in good health. V usage is TRBV19 and J usage is TRBJ1-2, with TRBD1 as a possible D gene (5 bases). Sequencing used CD4+ T cells sorted from blood. CDR3 DNA sequence: TGTGCCAGTAGTATTGGCGGGGCCTATGGCTACACCTTC. Translation gives CASSIGGAYGYTF.